This is a list of T cell receptor beta chains from one sample in a study of blood T cell repertoires in COVID-19. The assay was immunoSEQ multiplex PCR, and TCRdb's table has in-frame clones only and misses some. The sample has some 120,000 clones, roughly 90% seen once; the top ten hold approximately 5%. Specimen: peripheral blood. The receptors were sampled from a man aged 55 to 69 with COVID-19, enrolled during active disease. CDR3s include the opening cysteine and the closing phenylalanine or tryptophan. A D gene is named only where the DNA matches it firmly. The size of a clone is reported for some rows only, either as once, few or many, or as a class for expanded clones.

CDR3 protein,CDR3 DNA,V gene,J gene,D gene,clone size
CASSIDNLAGINTGELFF,TGTGCCAGTAGTATAGATAATCTAGCGGGGATTAACACCGGGGAGCTGTTTTTT,TRBV19,TRBJ2-2,TRBD2,NA
CASSLRGVTEKLFF,TGTGCCAGCAGCTTAAGGGGCGTTACGGAAAAACTGTTTTTT,TRBV11-2,TRBJ1-4,NA,NA
CASSSKRGGDGYTF,TGCGCCAGCAGCTCCAAAAGGGGAGGGGATGGCTACACCTTC,TRBV5-1,TRBJ1-2,NA,NA
CASSSEAARGRLGVF,TGTGCCAGCAGCTCCGAGGCGGCCAGGGGAAGGCTGGGAGTCTTC,TRBV5-6,TRBJ1-2,NA,NA
CASGTSEYNEQFF,TGTGCCAGTGGGACTAGCGAATACAATGAGCAGTTCTTC,TRBV19,TRBJ2-1,TRBD2,NA
CASSSTGGEQYF,TGTGCCAGCAGTTCCACAGGGGGCGAGCAGTACTTC,TRBV13,TRBJ2-7,TRBD1,NA
CASSSLTGTSGIGPYNEQFF,TGTGCCAGCAGTTCCCTTACCGGGACTAGCGGGATTGGTCCCTACAATGAGCAGTTCTTC,TRBV6-2/TRBV6-3,TRBJ2-1,TRBD2,NA
CASGALQGTFQPQHF,TGTGCCAGTGGCGCCTTACAGGGGACCTTTCAGCCCCAGCATTTT,TRBV19,TRBJ1-5,TRBD1,NA
CASSERVAGGSYEQYF,TGTGCCAGCAGTGAAAGGGTGGCGGGTGGCTCCTACGAGCAGTACTTC,TRBV6-1,TRBJ2-7,NA,NA
CASRPSGTSYNEQFF,TGTGCCAGCAGACCGAGCGGGACTAGCTACAATGAGCAGTTCTTC,TRBV28,TRBJ2-1,TRBD2,NA
CASSLDTGYTF,TGTGCCAGCAGCTTGGACACCGGCTACACCTTC,TRBV7-2,TRBJ1-2,NA,NA
CASSLGLGTGELFF,TGCGCCAGCAGCTTGGGACTAGGAACCGGGGAGCTGTTTTTT,TRBV5-1,TRBJ2-2,NA,NA
CASSFTGSYEQYF,TGTGCCAGCAGTTTTACCGGCTCCTACGAGCAGTACTTC,TRBV27,TRBJ2-7,NA,NA
CATSDPTSGDGNTIYF,TGTGCCACCAGTGATCCAACTTCGGGGGACGGAAACACCATATATTTT,TRBV24-1,TRBJ1-3,NA,NA
CASSRREASYEQYF,TGTGCCAGCAGCCGCAGGGAGGCCAGCTACGAGCAGTACTTC,TRBV13,TRBJ2-7,NA,NA
CASSWAGEAGLDGYTF,TGCGCCAGCAGCTGGGCGGGGGAGGCAGGTCTGGATGGCTACACCTTC,TRBV5-1,TRBJ1-2,NA,NA
CASSFGAGDQPQHF,TGTGCCAGCAGCTTTGGGGCAGGGGACCAGCCCCAGCATTTT,TRBV5-5,TRBJ1-5,NA,NA
CAITATVRSPLHF,TGTGCCATCACGGCGACAGTTCGTTCACCCCTCCACTTT,TRBV10-3,TRBJ1-6,NA,NA
CASSWAGSSYNEQFF,TGTGCCAGCAGTTGGGCGGGCAGCTCCTACAATGAGCAGTTCTTC,TRBV27,TRBJ2-1,NA,NA
CATEGLAGAKNIQYF,TGTGCCACCGAGGGACTAGCGGGAGCCAAAAACATTCAGTACTTC,TRBV6-6,TRBJ2-4,TRBD2,NA
CASSPTSYNEQFF,TGTGCCAGCAGCCCGACTAGTTACAATGAGCAGTTCTTC,TRBV3-1/TRBV3-2,TRBJ2-1,NA,few
CASSQQGADGLFF,TGTGCCAGCAGCCAACAGGGGGCGGATGGACTGTTTTTT,TRBV3-1/TRBV3-2,TRBJ1-4,TRBD1,NA
CASSLGGFGEQYF,TGTGCCAGCAGCTTAGGCGGTTTTGGCGAGCAGTACTTC,TRBV11-2,TRBJ2-7,NA,NA
CATSDLRTGIHNEQFF,TGTGCCACCAGTGATTTGAGGACCGGGATACACAATGAGCAGTTCTTC,TRBV24-1,TRBJ2-1,NA,NA
CASSLFQISYEQYF,TGTGCCAGCAGCTTGTTCCAGATTTCCTACGAGCAGTACTTC,TRBV5-6,TRBJ2-7,NA,once
CASSEDWAGVVQFF,TGTGCCAGCAGTGAAGATTGGGCGGGAGTAGTGCAGTTCTTC,TRBV6-1,TRBJ2-1,TRBD2,NA
CASSLLGDNGYTF,TGCGCCAGCAGCTTGTTAGGGGATAATGGCTACACCTTC,TRBV5-1,TRBJ1-2,NA,NA
CASSQGPRLAGGTGELFF,TGTGCCAGCAGCCAAGGCCCCCGACTAGCGGGAGGCACCGGGGAGCTGTTTTTT,TRBV4-2,TRBJ2-2,TRBD2,NA
CSVMSATNEKLFF,TGCAGCGTTATGTCAGCAACTAATGAAAAACTGTTTTTT,TRBV29-1,TRBJ1-4,NA,NA
CASSPRPREAGNTIYF,TGTGCCAGCAGCCCCCGTCCCCGGGAAGCTGGAAACACCATATATTTT,TRBV5-5,TRBJ1-3,NA,NA
CASSPPGLAGEETQYF,TGTGCCAGCTCACCACCGGGACTAGCGGGAGAAGAGACCCAGTACTTC,TRBV18,TRBJ2-5,TRBD2,NA
CASRQEGAGNSPLHF,TGTGCCAGCAGACAAGAGGGGGCTGGGAATTCACCCCTCCACTTT,TRBV6-5,TRBJ1-6,TRBD1,NA
CASSLEEAGNTEAFF,TGTGCCAGCAGCTTAGAGGAGGCTGGGAACACTGAAGCTTTCTTT,TRBV11-2,TRBJ1-1,NA,NA
CASSQDRTGGNTIYF,TGTGCCAGCAGCCAAGATCGGACGGGAGGAAACACCATATATTTT,TRBV4-2,TRBJ1-3,NA,NA
CASSSWEENEQYF,TGTGCCAGCAGCTCTTGGGAGGAAAACGAGCAGTACTTC,TRBV5-4,TRBJ2-7,NA,NA